What follows is one T cell receptor (beta chain) and its context. The antigen remains unidentified. V lost 5 bases and J lost 5; bases outside the gene matches: 5. Per the germline V gene, CDR1 is SGHTA and CDR2 is FQGNSA. CDR3 length: 15 residues. Here immunoSEQ multiplex PCR was the method, and the copy in TCRdb shows in-frame clones only, minus some. This sample has 59,000 or so clones; approximately 91% occur once, and the top ten carry roughly 2.5%. The sample comes from a study of a mutant IDH1 vaccine in newly diagnosed glioma. In the study overall: Patients' prior therapy spanned radiotherapy, temozolomide, or both; most underwent both. Overall study results and limits: The study observed vaccine-induced immune responses in more than 80% of patients. Pseudoprogression apparently tracked independently of changes in top peripheral T cell clonotypes.

The time point was: baseline, week 1 (first vaccination visit). Described treatment: pre-vaccination baseline after standard-of-care therapy. Each donor presented with a new WHO grade 3 or 4 astrocytoma that tested IDH1-mutant and showed ATRX loss. The source material was PBMCs, sampled from a glioma patient treated with radiotherapy, temozolomide or both. The sequence was collected from a middle-aged man with glioma. The chain couples TRBV7-2 to TRBJ2-5; 13 bases match TRBD2. DNA of the CDR3: TGTGCCAGCAGCAGGACTAGCGGGGGTCGGGAGACCCAGTACTTC. This translates into CASSRTSGGRETQYF.